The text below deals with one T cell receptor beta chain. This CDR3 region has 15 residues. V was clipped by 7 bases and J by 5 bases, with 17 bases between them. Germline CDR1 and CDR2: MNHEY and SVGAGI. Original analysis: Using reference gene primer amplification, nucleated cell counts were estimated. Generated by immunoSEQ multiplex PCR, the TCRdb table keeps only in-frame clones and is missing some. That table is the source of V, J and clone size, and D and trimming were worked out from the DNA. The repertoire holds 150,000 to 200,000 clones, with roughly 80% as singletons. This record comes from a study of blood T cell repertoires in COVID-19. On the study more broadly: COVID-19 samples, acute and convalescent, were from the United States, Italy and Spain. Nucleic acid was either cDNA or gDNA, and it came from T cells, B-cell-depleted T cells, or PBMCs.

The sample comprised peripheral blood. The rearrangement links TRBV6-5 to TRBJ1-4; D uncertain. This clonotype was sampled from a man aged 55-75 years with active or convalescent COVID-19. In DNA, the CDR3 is TGTGCCAGCAAGGGAGACGGCCGCGGGAATGAAAAACTGTTTTTT. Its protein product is CASKGDGRGNEKLFF.